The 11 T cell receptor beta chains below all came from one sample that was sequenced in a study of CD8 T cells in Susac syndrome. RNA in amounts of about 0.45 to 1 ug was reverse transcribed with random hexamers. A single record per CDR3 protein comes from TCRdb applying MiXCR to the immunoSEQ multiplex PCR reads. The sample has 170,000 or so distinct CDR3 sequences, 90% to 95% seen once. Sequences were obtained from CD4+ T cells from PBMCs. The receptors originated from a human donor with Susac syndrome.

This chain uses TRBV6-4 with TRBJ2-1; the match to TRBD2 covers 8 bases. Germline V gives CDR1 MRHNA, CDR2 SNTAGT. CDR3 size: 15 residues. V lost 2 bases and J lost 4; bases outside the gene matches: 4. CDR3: CASSDGASGYNEQFF. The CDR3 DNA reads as TGTGCCAGCAGTGACGGTGCTAGCGGGTACAATGAGCAGTTCTTC.

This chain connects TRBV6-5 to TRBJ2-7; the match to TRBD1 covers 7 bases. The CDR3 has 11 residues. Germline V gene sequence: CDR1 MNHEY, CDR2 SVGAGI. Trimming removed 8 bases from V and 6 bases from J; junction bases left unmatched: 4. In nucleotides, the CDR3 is TGTGCCAGCTCGACAGGGCTCGAGCAGTACTTC. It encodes CASSTGLEQYF.

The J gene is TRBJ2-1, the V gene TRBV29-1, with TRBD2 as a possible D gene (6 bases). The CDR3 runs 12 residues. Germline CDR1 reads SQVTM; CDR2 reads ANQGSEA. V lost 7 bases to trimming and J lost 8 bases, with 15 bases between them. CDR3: CSASRTGDEQFF. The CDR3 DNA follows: TGCAGCGCCTCGAGAACGGGAGATGAGCAGTTCTTC.

The CDR3 sequence is CASSQDVADTQYF. The DNA for the CDR3 is TGCGCCAGCAGCCAAGACGTAGCAGATACGCAGTATTTT. The chain uses TRBV4-3 and TRBJ2-3; D remains unclear. With 0 bases removed from V and 4 bases from J, the gap between germline ends came to 5 bases. This CDR3 is built from 13 residues. Germline loops: CDR1 LGHNA, CDR2 YSLEER.

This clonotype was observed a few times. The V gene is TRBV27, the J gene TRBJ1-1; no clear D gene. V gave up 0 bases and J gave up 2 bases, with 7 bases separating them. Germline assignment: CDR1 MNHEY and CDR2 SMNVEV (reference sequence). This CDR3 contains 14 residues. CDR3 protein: CASSLSPVNTEAFF. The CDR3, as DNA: TGTGCCAGCAGTTTATCGCCAGTAAACACTGAAGCTTTCTTT.

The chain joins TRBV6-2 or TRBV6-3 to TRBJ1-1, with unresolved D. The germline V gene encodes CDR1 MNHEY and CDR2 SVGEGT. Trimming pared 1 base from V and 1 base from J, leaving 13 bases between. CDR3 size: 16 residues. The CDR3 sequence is CASSYFLGRPNTEAFF. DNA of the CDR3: TGTGCCAGCAGTTACTTTTTAGGGAGGCCGAACACTGAAGCTTTCTTT.

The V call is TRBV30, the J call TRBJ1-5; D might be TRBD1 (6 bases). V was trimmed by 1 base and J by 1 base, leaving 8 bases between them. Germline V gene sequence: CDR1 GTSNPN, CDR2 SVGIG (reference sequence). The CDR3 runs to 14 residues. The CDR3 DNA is TGTGCCTGGAGTGAAGGACAGAGCAATCAGCCCCAGCATTTT. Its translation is CAWSEGQSNQPQHF. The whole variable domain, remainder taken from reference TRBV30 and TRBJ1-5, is SQTIHQWPATLVQPVGSPLSLECTVEGTSNPNLYWYRQAAGRGLQLLFYSVGIGQISSEVPQNLSASRPQDRQFILSSKKLLLSDSGFYLCAWSEGQSNQPQHFGDGTRLSIL.

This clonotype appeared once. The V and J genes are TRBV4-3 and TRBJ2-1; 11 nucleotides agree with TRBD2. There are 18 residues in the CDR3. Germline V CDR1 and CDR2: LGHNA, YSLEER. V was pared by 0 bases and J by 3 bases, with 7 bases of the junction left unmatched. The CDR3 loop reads CASSQDPWGLADYNEQFF. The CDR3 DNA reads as TGCGCCAGCAGCCAAGATCCCTGGGGACTAGCGGACTACAATGAGCAGTTCTTC.

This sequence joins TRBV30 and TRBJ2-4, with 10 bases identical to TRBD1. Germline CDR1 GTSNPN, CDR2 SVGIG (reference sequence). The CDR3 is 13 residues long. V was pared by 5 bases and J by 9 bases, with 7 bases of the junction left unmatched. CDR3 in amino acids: CAWQTGGAGIQYF. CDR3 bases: TGTGCCTGGCAGACAGGGGGCGCAGGCATTCAGTACTTC. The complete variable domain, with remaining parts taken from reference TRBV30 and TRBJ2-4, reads SQTIHQWPATLVQPVGSPLSLECTVEGTSNPNLYWYRQAAGRGLQLLFYSVGIGQISSEVPQNLSASRPQDRQFILSSKKLLLSDSGFYLCAWQTGGAGIQYFGAGTRLSVL.

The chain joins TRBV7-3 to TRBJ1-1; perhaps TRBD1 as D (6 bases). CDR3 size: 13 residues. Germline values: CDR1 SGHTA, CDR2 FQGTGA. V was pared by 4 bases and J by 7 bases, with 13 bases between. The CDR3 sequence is CASSSSDRFEAFF. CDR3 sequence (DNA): TGTGCCAGCAGCTCCTCGGACAGATTTGAAGCTTTCTTT. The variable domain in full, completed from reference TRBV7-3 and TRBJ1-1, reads GAGVSQTPSNKVTEKGKYVELRCDPISGHTALYWYRQSLGQGPEFLIYFQGTGAADDSGLPNDRFFAVRPEGSVSTLKIQRTERGDSAVYLCASSSSDRFEAFFGQGTRLTVV.

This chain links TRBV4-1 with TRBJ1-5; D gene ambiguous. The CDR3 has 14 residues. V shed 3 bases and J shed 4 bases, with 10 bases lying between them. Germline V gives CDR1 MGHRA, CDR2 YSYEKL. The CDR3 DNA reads TGCGCCAGCAGCCACCCAACGGGAAATCAGCCCCAGCATTTT. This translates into CASSHPTGNQPQHF.